This T cell receptor (beta chain) is drawn from a study of T cells in Graves' hyperthyroidism and ophthalmopathy. Background on the study: Sampling of peripheral blood happened at initial diagnosis, prior to any treatment.

Those patients with uncontrolled infection, other autoimmune disease, pregnancy or lactation were excluded. PBMCs stemmed from approximately 10 ml fresh peripheral blood. In this sample, this clonotype turned up many times. Its antigen remains unidentified. Broader study findings: Most thyroid-expanded clonotypes above 0.001 were also found in blood.

Authors of the study amplified TCR beta CDR3 regions from RNA transcripts. TCR CDR3 underwent first-round RT-PCR with the HTBI primer set. TCRdb independently ran MiXCR on the multiplex PCR reads; one entry per CDR3 protein. The sample consists of 400,000 or so distinct CDR3 sequences, 14% of them appearing once. V shed 2 bases and J shed 3 bases, with 5 bases lying between them. Germline CDR1 is SGHTA and CDR2 is FQGNSA. The CDR3 covers 12 residues. Sequencing used blood. The TCR was taken from a woman in her thirties with Graves' ophthalmopathy. The chain links TRBV7-2 to TRBJ2-7; no reliable D call. CDR3 DNA: TGTGCCAGCAGCTTACACCTCTACGAGCAGTACTTC. Translating it yields CASSLHLYEQYF. Combining the CDR3 with reference TRBV7-2 and TRBJ2-7 gives the whole variable domain GAGVSQSPSNKVTEKGKDVELRCDPISGHTALYWYRQSLGQGLEFLIYFQGNSAPDKSGLPSDRFSAERTGGSVSTLTIQRTQQEDSAVYLCASSLHLYEQYFGPGTRLTVT.